Presented here are 10 T cell receptor beta chains from one specimen sequenced in a study of tumor and adjacent non-tumor tissue in lung cancer. No cell sorting was done before RNA was extracted from the tissue. The normal lung tissue was taken more than 3 cm from the tumor edge. A modified ARM-PCR protocol with three rounds of nested PCR amplified TCRbeta. One entry per CDR3 protein, called by TCRdb with MiXCR from the multiplex PCR reads. This table holds 70,000 to 95,000 distinct CDR3 sequences, approximately 82% found once. The sample was distant non-tumor lung tissue. The receptors originated from a man between 70 and 80 years old with non-small cell lung cancer.

This chain connects TRBV6-4 to TRBJ2-1; D call uncertain. V was cut by 0 bases and J by 1 base, with 10 bases left in between. This CDR3 has 16 residues. Germline CDR1 and CDR2: MRHNA and SNTAGT. CDR3 region: CASSDSTLGSYNEQFF. The CDR3 DNA is TGTGCCAGCAGTGACTCCACCCTCGGGTCCTACAATGAGCAGTTCTTC.

This clonotype has just a few counts. The J gene is TRBJ1-2, the V gene TRBV6-1; 9 bases line up with TRBD1. This CDR3 has 13 residues. Germline V gene data show CDR1 as MNHNS and CDR2 as SASEGT. The CDR3 coding sequence is TGTGCTAGGAGTGGAGGGACAGGGAATGGCTACACCTTC. Protein product: CARSGGTGNGYTF.

Points on this clonotype: A much larger clone sits a single nucleotide away, making a read error possible. The gene calls are TRBV10-1 and TRBJ2-7, with 8 positions matching TRBD2. Per germline, CDR1 WNHNN and CDR2 SYGVQD (reference sequence). There are 17 residues in the CDR3. Here the CDR3 DNA reads TGCGCCAGCAGTGAGCCTTGGACTAGCCGTAGCTCCTACGAGCACTACTTC. Protein sequence: CASSEPWTSRSSYEHYF.

Worth noting for this clonotype: This may be a read error, as it is one base from a much larger clone. The chain combines TRBV12-3 or TRBV12-4 with TRBJ2-2; D possibly matches TRBD1 or TRBD2 (6 bases each). This CDR3 contains 17 residues. DNA of the CDR3: TGTACCAGCAGTTTAACCGGGGGCGCAGGGAACACCGGGGAGCTGTTTTTT. Translated: CTSSLTGGAGNTGELFF.

This clonotype was seen a handful of times. This rearrangement joins TRBV6-6 to TRBJ1-1, with a weak D call TRBD1 (5 bases). Trimming removed 2 bases from V and 7 bases from J, with 23 bases in between. The CDR3 extends over 17 amino acids. The germline gives CDR1 MNHNY, CDR2 SVGAGI (reference sequence). The CDR3 nucleotides read TGTGCCAGCAGTTACCCCGTTAGCTCCGGGCTGGACATTGAAGCTTTCTTT. Its translation is CASSYPVSSGLDIEAFF.

In the case of this clonotype: This CDR3 fails to terminate in the conserved phenylalanine or tryptophan, so it likely reflects a read error. V gene TRBV6-5 combines with J gene TRBJ2-2; D might be TRBD1 (5 bases). The CDR3 has 13 residues. Germline CDR1 reads MNHEY; CDR2 reads SVGAGI. CDR3: CTSSYWGTRELFI. DNA for the CDR3: TGTACCAGCAGTTACTGGGGCACCCGGGAGCTGTTTATT.

This clonotype has more than one count but fewer than ten. A much larger clonotype is one base distant, so this may be a read error. V is TRBV12-3 or TRBV12-4 and J is TRBJ2-2, with TRBD2 matching over 8 bases. The CDR3 totals 13 residues. The CDR3 spells CVSSSGDTGELFF. Written as DNA, the CDR3 is TGTGTCAGCAGTAGCGGGGACACCGGGGAGCTGTTTTTT.

As regards this clonotype: Relative to the germline gene, one junction end is altered; a read error may explain this. The chain has TRBV6-5 and TRBJ2-3; D remains unclear. This CDR3 contains 14 residues. The germline V gene encodes CDR1 MNHEY and CDR2 SVGAGI. CDR3 in amino acids: CASSFGSSTDSQYF. CDR3 DNA sequence: TGTGCCAGCAGTTTTGGTAGCAGCACAGATTCGCAGTATTTT.

Worth noting for this clonotype: Relative to the germline gene, one junction end is altered; a read error may explain this. V usage is TRBV11-2 and J usage is TRBJ1-2, with D possibly being TRBD1 (5 bases). This CDR3 has 13 amino acids. Germline CDR1 and CDR2: SGHAT and FQNNGV. The CDR3 loop is CSSSSVGENGDTF. Here the CDR3 DNA reads TGTTCCAGCAGCTCGGTAGGGGAAAATGGCGACACCTTC.

A remark on this clonotype: A read error may produce the germline difference seen at one junction end. This chain connects TRBV6-5 to TRBJ2-1; no reliable D call. Germline V lookup: CDR1 MNHEY, CDR2 SVGAGI. The CDR3 loop spans 17 amino acids. CDR3 nucleotides: TGTGCCAGCAGTTACTCGGATCTGGCAGGCTCCTACAATGTGCAGTTCTTC. Encoded protein: CASSYSDLAGSYNVQFF.